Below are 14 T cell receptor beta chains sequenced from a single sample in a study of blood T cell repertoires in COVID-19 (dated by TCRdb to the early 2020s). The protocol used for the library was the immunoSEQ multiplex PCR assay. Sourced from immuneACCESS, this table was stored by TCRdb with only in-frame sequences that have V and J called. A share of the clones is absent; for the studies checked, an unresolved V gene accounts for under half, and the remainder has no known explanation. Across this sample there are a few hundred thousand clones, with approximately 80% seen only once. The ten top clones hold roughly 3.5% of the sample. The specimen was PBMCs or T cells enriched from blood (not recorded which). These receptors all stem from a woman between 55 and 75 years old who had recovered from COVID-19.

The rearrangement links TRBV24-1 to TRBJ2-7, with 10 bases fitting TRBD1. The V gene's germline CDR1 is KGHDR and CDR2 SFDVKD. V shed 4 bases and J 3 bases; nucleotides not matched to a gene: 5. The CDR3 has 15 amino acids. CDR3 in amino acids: CATSDPDRGYYEQYF. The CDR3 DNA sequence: TGTGCCACCAGTGACCCGGACAGGGGGTACTACGAGCAGTACTTC.

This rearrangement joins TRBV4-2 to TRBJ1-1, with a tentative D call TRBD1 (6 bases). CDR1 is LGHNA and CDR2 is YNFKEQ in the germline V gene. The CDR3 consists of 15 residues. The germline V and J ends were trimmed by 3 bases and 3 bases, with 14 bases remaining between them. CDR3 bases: TGTGCCAGCAGCCACCCCGACAGGTACCACACTGAAGCTTTCTTT. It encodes CASSHPDRYHTEAFF.

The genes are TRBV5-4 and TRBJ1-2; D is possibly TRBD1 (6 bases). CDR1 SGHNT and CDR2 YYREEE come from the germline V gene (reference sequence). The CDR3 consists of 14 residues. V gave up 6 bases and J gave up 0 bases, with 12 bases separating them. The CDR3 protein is CASNSQGSNYGYTF. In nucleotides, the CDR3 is TGTGCCAGCAACTCACAGGGTTCTAACTATGGCTACACCTTC.

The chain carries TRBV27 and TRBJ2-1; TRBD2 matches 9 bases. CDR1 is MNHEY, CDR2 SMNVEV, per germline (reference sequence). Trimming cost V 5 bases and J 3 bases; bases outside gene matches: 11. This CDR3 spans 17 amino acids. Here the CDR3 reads CASSPLRREGLYNEQFF. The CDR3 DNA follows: TGTGCCAGCAGTCCACTACGGCGGGAGGGCCTCTACAATGAGCAGTTCTTC.

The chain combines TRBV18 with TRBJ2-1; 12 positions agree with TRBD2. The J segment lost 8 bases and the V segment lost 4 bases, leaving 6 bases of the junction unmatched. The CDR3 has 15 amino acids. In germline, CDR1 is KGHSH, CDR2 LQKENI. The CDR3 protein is CASSQLAGGIDEQFF. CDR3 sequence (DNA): TGTGCCAGCTCACAACTAGCGGGGGGTATAGATGAGCAGTTCTTC.

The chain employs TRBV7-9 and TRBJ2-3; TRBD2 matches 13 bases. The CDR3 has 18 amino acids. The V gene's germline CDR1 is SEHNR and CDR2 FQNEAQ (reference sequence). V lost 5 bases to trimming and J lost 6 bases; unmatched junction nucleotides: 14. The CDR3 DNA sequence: TGTGCCAGCAGCCCGACTGCAGGACTAGCGGGAGATAGGGATACGCAGTATTTT. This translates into CASSPTAGLAGDRDTQYF.

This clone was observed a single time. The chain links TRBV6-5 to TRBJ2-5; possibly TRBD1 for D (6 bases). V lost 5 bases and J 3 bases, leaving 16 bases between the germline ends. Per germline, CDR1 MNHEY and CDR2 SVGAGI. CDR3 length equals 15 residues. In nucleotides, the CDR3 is TGTGCCAGCAGTCGACGCGGAAACAGGGAAGAGACCCAGTACTTC. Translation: CASSRRGNREETQYF.

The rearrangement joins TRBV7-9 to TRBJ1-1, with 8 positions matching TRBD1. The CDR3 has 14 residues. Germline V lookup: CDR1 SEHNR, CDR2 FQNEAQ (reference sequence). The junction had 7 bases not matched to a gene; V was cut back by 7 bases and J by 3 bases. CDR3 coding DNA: TGTGCCAGCATGTCAGGGGGCGGTCACACTGAAGCTTTCTTT. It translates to CASMSGGGHTEAFF.

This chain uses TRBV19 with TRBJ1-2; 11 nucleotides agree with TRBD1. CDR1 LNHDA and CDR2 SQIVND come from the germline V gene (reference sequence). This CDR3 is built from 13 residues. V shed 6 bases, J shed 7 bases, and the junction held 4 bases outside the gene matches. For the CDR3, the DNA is TGTGCCAGTAGGACGGGACAGGGGGGTGGCTACACCTTC. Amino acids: CASRTGQGGGYTF.

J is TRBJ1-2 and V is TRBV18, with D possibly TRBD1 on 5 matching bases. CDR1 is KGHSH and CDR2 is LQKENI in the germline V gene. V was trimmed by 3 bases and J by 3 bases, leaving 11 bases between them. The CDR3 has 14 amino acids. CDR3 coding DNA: TGTGCCAGCTCACCGGGAAGCAGGGACTATGGCTACACCTTC. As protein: CASSPGSRDYGYTF.

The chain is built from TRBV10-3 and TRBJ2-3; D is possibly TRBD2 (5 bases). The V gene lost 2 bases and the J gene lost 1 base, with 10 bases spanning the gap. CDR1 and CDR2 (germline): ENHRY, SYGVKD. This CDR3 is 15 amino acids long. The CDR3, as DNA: TGTGCCATCAGTGAGCCCCAAGCGGGCACAGATACGCAGTATTTT. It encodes CAISEPQAGTDTQYF.

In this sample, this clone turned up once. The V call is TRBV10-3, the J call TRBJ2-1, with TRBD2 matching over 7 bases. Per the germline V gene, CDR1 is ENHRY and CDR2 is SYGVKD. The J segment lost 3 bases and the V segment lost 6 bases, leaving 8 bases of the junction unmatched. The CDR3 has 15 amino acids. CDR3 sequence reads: CAIRRVAGNYNEQFF. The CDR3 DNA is TGTGCCATCAGGAGAGTAGCGGGTAACTACAATGAGCAGTTCTTC.

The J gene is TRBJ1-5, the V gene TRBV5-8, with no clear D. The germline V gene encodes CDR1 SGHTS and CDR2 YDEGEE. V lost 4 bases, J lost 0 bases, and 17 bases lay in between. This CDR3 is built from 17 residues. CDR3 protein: CASSSGRGIYSNQPQHF. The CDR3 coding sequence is TGTGCCAGCAGCAGCGGACGTGGAATCTATAGCAATCAGCCCCAGCATTTT. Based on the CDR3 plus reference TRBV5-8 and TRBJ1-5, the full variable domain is EAGVTQSPTHLIKTRGQQATLRCSPISGHTSVYWYQQALGLGLQFLLWYDEGEERNRGNFPPRFSGRQFPNYSSELNVNALELEDSALYLCASSSGRGIYSNQPQHFGDGTRLSIL.

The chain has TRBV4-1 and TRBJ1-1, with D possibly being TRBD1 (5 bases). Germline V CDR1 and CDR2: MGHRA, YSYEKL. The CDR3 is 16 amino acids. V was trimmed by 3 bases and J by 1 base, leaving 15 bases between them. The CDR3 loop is CASSQGREAENTEAFF. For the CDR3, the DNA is TGCGCCAGCAGCCAGGGCAGGGAGGCGGAGAACACTGAAGCTTTCTTT.